These 18 T cell receptor beta chains came from one sample sequenced in a study of molecular identifiers for immune sequencing clone quantification. In TCRdb, the PCR reads were re-called with MiXCR into one record per CDR3 protein. This table has 250,000 to 400,000 distinct CDR3 sequences, around 21% appearing once. Material: naive CD8+ T cells from blood, with Jurkat cell RNA spiked in. Subset of the sample: FACS-sorted CD8+CD4-CCR7+CD45RA+ naive T cells. The receptors derive from a human donor in good health. Some libraries in this study had Jurkat cell RNA spiked in.

This clonotype showed up many times. The rearrangement joins TRBV7-9 to TRBJ1-4; D remains unclear. This CDR3 has 17 amino acids. V gave up 2 bases and J gave up 5 bases, with 18 bases separating them. Germline values: CDR1 SEHNR, CDR2 FQNEAQ (reference sequence). The CDR3 region has the DNA TGTGCCAGCAGCTTACCGGTTGTTGGCAGCAACAATGAAAAACTGTTTTTT. Translated: CASSLPVVGSNNEKLFF.

This clonotype was counted at least ten times. This sequence joins TRBV4-3 and TRBJ2-7, with TRBD1 matching 7 bases. CDR1 is LGHNA and CDR2 is YSLEER in the germline V gene. This CDR3 contains 15 residues. V lost 1 base and J lost 2; bases outside the gene matches: 5. CDR3 residues: CASSQAYRGAYEQYF. DNA of the CDR3: TGCGCCAGCAGCCAAGCGTACAGGGGAGCCTACGAGCAGTACTTC.

The chain links TRBV12-5 to TRBJ2-3; TRBD2 is a possible D gene (5 bases). Germline assignment: CDR1 LGHNT and CDR2 FRNRAP. The length of the CDR3 is 14 residues. V was clipped by 2 bases and J by 2 bases, with 8 bases between them. The DNA for the CDR3 is TGTGCTAGTGGTTTGACCGGGGTCACAGATACGCAGTATTTT. This codes for CASGLTGVTDTQYF.

Points on this clonotype: This may be a read error: a much more frequent sequence differs by one nucleotide. This sequence joins TRBV20-1 and TRBJ2-7; tentative D call: TRBD2 (6 bases). In germline, CDR1 is DFQATT, CDR2 SNEGSKA (reference sequence). CDR3 length: 15 amino acids. V shed 5 bases and J shed 0 bases, with 17 bases lying between them. Written as DNA, the CDR3 is TGCAGTGCTGGAGGACAAGCGGGTCTCTCCTACGAGCAGTACTTC. This gives the protein CSAGGQAGLSYEQYF.

The chain joins TRBV2 to TRBJ2-2; tentatively, D is TRBD2 (5 bases). Germline CDR1 reads SNHLY; CDR2 reads FYNNEI. The CDR3 covers 12 residues. Trimming cost V 7 bases and J 6 bases, with 9 bases left between them. Written as DNA, the CDR3 is TGTGCCAGCATCGACGGGGCCGGGGAGCTGTTTTTT. This sequence encodes CASIDGAGELFF. Combining the CDR3 with reference TRBV2 and TRBJ2-2 gives the whole variable domain EPEVTQTPSHQVTQMGQEVILRCVPISNHLYFYWYRQILGQKVEFLVSFYNNEISEKSEIFDDQFSVERPDGSNFTLKIRSTKLEDSAMYFCASIDGAGELFFGEGSRLTVL.

This clonotype was recorded at least ten times. The chain combines TRBV13 with TRBJ2-1; TRBD2 matches at 12 bases. Germline loops: CDR1 PRHDT, CDR2 FYEKMQ (reference sequence). The length of the CDR3 is 17 residues. The ends lost 4 bases at V and 4 bases at J; junction bases unmatched: 8. CDR3 bases: TGTGCCAGCAGCTGGGGAACCGGGACTAGCGGGTACAATGAGCAGTTCTTC. It codes for CASSWGTGTSGYNEQFF.

This clonotype was detected ten times or more. It may be a read error: a sequence one base away is much more abundant. The rearrangement joins TRBV5-1 to TRBJ2-5; no reliable D call. V lost 0 bases and J lost 3, with 3 bases in between. The CDR3 contains 12 residues. From germline, CDR1 is SGHRS and CDR2 YFSETQ. This CDR3 reads CASSLDKETQYF. The CDR3 bases are TGCGCCAGCAGCTTGGACAAAGAGACCCAGTACTTC.

This clonotype was seen just once. Sequence at one end of the junction differs from germline and may be a read error. The chain employs TRBV12-3 or TRBV12-4 and TRBJ2-7, with 7 nucleotides matching TRBD1. The CDR3 has 21 amino acids. Written as DNA, the CDR3 is TGTGCCAGCGGTTTAGCGCTTTTGACCATGTTAACCCGGGGCAGGGGGTACGAGCAGTACTTC. Its translation: CASGLALLTMLTRGRGYEQYF.

There are many counts of this clonotype. The chain links TRBV20-1 to TRBJ2-7; TRBD2 matches at 7 bases. V was clipped by 1 base and J by 4 bases; unmatched bases: 10. The CDR3 runs to 15 residues. CDR1 DFQATT and CDR2 SNEGSKA come from the germline V gene (reference sequence). CDR3 DNA sequence: TGCAGTGCTAGAGTTTACGGGACTAACCCTTACGAGCAGTACTTC. This encodes CSARVYGTNPYEQYF.

The chain joins TRBV28 to TRBJ2-3; D is perhaps TRBD2 (7 bases). V was clipped by 4 bases and J by 0 bases, with 23 bases between them. The germline gives CDR1 MDHEN, CDR2 SYDVKM. The CDR3 loop spans 19 amino acids. CDR3 sequence (DNA): TGTGCCAGCAGTTCCGGCCCCCTTCTAGGGGGGGTTAGCACAGATACGCAGTATTTT. It specifies CASSSGPLLGGVSTDTQYF.

This clonotype was detected only once. The chain employs TRBV6-2 or TRBV6-3 and TRBJ1-5, with 7 bases matching TRBD1. The CDR3 sequence is 17 residues long. From germline, CDR1 is MNHEY and CDR2 SVGEGT. The J segment lost 6 bases and the V segment lost 6 bases, leaving 17 bases of the junction unmatched. The CDR3 bases are TGTGCCAGCAGCTCCGGGGTCCTAGGGACAGACGGTCAGCCCCAGCATTTT. Translated: CASSSGVLGTDGQPQHF.

As concerns this clonotype: A much bigger clone sits one base away, suggesting this may be a read error. The V gene is TRBV7-9, the J gene TRBJ2-3, with 8 bases identical to TRBD1. This CDR3 has 15 residues. V was pared by 7 bases and J by 1 base, with 7 bases of the junction left unmatched. The germline gives CDR1 SEHNR, CDR2 FQNEAQ (reference sequence). The CDR3 reads CASTPGTGRTDTQYF. The CDR3 coding sequence is TGTGCCAGCACCCCCGGGACAGGTCGCACAGATACGCAGTATTTT.

The chain employs TRBV11-2 and TRBJ1-1; TRBD1 matches 8 bases. V shed 3 bases and J 6 bases; nucleotides not matched to a gene: 9. CDR3 length: 15 residues. The germline gives CDR1 SGHAT, CDR2 FQNNGV. CDR3 sequence (DNA): TGTGCCAGCAGCTTTCTACGGACAGGGTCATCTGAAGCTTTCTTT. Translation: CASSFLRTGSSEAFF.

Only one count was recorded for this clonotype. This sequence may be a read error, since a much larger clone differs from it by one base. V gene TRBV12-3 or TRBV12-4 combines with J gene TRBJ2-1; TRBD1 agrees at 8 bases. The CDR3 is 15 amino acids. CDR3 region: CASGFLGTGVDEQFF. CDR3 DNA sequence: TGTGCCAGCGGTTTTCTCGGGACAGGCGTCGATGAGCAGTTCTTC.

This clonotype has a count of ten or more. The chain carries TRBV5-5 and TRBJ2-7; 9 bases match TRBD1. The V segment lost 3 bases and the J segment 1 base; nucleotides outside the gene matches: 5. The CDR3 loop spans 15 amino acids. In germline, CDR1 is SGHKS, CDR2 YYEKEE (reference sequence). The CDR3 DNA reads as TGTGCCAGCAGCTCATCCGGGACAGGGTCCTACGAGCAGTACTTC. It codes for CASSSSGTGSYEQYF.

To note about this clonotype: Being one base from a much bigger clone, this may be a read error. In DNA form, the CDR3 reads TGTGCCAGCAGCTTAGGGCCGGGGCTCACCTACGAGCAGTACTTC. Its translation is CASSLGPGLTYEQYF. The V call is TRBV11-2, the J call TRBJ2-7, with D tentatively TRBD1 or TRBD2 (5 bases each). The V end was cut by 1 base, the J end by 2 bases, with 12 bases between. CDR1 and CDR2 from the germline V gene are SGHAT and FQNNGV. This CDR3 spans 15 amino acids.

This clonotype was observed a few times. This chain connects TRBV9 to TRBJ1-4; D is possibly TRBD1 (5 bases). The germline V and J ends were trimmed by 0 bases and 0 bases, with 12 bases remaining between them. Germline V gene lookup returns CDR1 SGDLS and CDR2 YYNGEE. CDR3 length: 17 residues. The CDR3 DNA is TGTGCCAGCAGCGTAGACGGGGCAGTTGCAACTAATGAAAAACTGTTTTTT. It is translated as CASSVDGAVATNEKLFF.

This clonotype was recorded many times. The rearrangement links TRBV6-2 or TRBV6-3 to TRBJ1-5, with D maybe TRBD1 (6 bases). Germline V gives CDR1 MNHEY, CDR2 SVGEGT. The CDR3 extends over 14 amino acids. V was trimmed by 8 bases and J by 1 base, leaving 12 bases between them. The CDR3 nucleotides are TGTGCCAGCGGGAGGACAGCCAGCAATCAGCCCCAGCATTTT. Its translation is CASGRTASNQPQHF.